The 2 T cell receptor beta chains below come from one sample, sequenced in a study of CD8+ T cells in alopecia areata. As the sequencing template, cDNA was produced by extracting RNA and reverse transcribing it. The table came from immunoSEQ multiplex PCR; TCRdb's copy has only in-frame clones and leaves some out. The sample records 180,000 or so clones, approximately 49% being singletons. The treatment: oral pan-JAK inhibitor, 5-10 mg twice daily. The sample in question was CD8+ T cells sorted from blood, obtained at approximately week 52, from a patient treated with tofacitinib. All receptors come from a human donor with alopecia areata.

This clone was recorded a few times. The chain combines TRBV29-1 with TRBJ2-7; 11 bases line up with TRBD2. CDR3 length equals 15 residues. The germline CDR1 and CDR2 sequences are SQVTM and ANQGSEA. J lost 4 bases, V lost 1 base, and 6 bases had no gene match. The CDR3 here is CSVEGLAGGPYEQYF. The CDR3 DNA reads TGCAGCGTTGAAGGGCTAGCGGGGGGTCCATACGAGCAGTACTTC.

This chain uses TRBV12-5 with TRBJ2-1, with a weak D call TRBD1 (6 bases). The CDR3 runs to 15 residues. V lost 7 bases and J 1 base, leaving 14 bases between the germline ends. Germline V gene sequence: CDR1 LGHNT, CDR2 FRNRAP. CDR3 sequence (DNA): TGTGCTAGTGCCCCCTCGGGGACATCCTACAATGAGCAGTTCTTC. As protein: CASAPSGTSYNEQFF.